Sequencing of this T cell receptor (beta chain) was carried out in a study of cytomegalovirus exposure and HLA in healthy donors. Study-level findings and limits: Researchers had no immune exposure information except CMV serostatus available.

Worth noting for this clone: What it binds is unknown.

This PCR relied on a set of 60 Vbeta primers and 13 Jbeta primers. Profiling relied on immunoSEQ multiplex PCR, and the TCRdb table lists in-frame clones only, not all of them. The table lists about 160,000 clones, 80% to 85% of them singletons. There are 15 residues in the CDR3. Trimming removed 4 bases from V and 5 bases from J; junction bases left unmatched: 6. Germline V gene sequence: CDR1 MNHEY, CDR2 SVGAGI. V is TRBV6-5 and J is TRBJ2-2; TRBD2 matches at 8 bases. This clonotype originated in a young man in good health and CMV-seronegative. Sequencing was done on a sample of PBMCs. The CDR3 spells CASSWRRGVTGELFF. The CDR3 DNA reads as TGTGCCAGCAGTTGGCGGCGGGGGGTTACCGGGGAGCTGTTTTTT.